Only one count was recorded for the clone carrying this T cell receptor (beta chain). The antigen remains unidentified. Researchers used 5'RACE with constant-segment primers to make TCR alpha and TCR beta cDNA libraries that carry sample barcodes and UMIs. TCRdb independently ran MiXCR on the 5' RACE reads; one entry per CDR3 protein. The data contain more than 450,000 distinct CDR3 sequences, over 15% of them singletons. This sample stems from a study of T-cell memory formation after mild COVID-19. General study points: Cross-reactive memory appears to have joined, as suggested by some responding clones showing up in pre-infection memory. Contracting clones from day 15 to 85 had balanced CD4/CD8; later expanders favoured CD4+. Contracting CD8+ clones were enriched in EMRA, CD4+ mainly in CM and EM.

With 4 bases removed from V and 5 bases from J, the gap between germline ends came to 14 bases. This CDR3 contains 14 residues. Germline CDR1 ENHRY, CDR2 SYGVKD. The sequenced sample consisted of PBMCs or a T cell subset sorted from them (not recorded which). The source is an adult woman who had mild COVID-19 (a few samples of this study predate the infection). Cell type and time point are not known. The V and J genes are TRBV10-3 and TRBJ1-1; D remains unclear. The CDR3 spells CAISGGPPWTEAFF. CDR3 DNA: TGTGCCATCAGTGGCGGACCGCCGTGGACTGAAGCTTTCTTT.